This entry lists 28 T cell receptor beta chains sequenced from one sample in a study of blood T cell repertoires in COVID-19. Sequenced by immunoSEQ multiplex PCR; TCRdb stores in-frame clones only, minus some. The sample includes 200,000 to 250,000 clones, 92% of them seen just once. The sequencing input was peripheral blood. These receptors all come from a man aged 55 to 69 with COVID-19, enrolled during active disease.

The chain links TRBV2 to TRBJ1-5, with D possibly TRBD1 on 6 matching bases. V was trimmed by 4 bases and J by 6 bases, leaving 13 bases between them. Germline V gene data show CDR1 as SNHLY and CDR2 as FYNNEI. The CDR3 contains 14 residues. CDR3 amino acids: CASSGAGDRQPQHF. DNA of the CDR3: TGTGCCAGCAGTGGAGCAGGGGATCGTCAGCCCCAGCATTTT.

V usage is TRBV27 and J usage is TRBJ1-4, with D perhaps matching TRBD1 (6 bases). Germline-derived CDR1 and CDR2 are MNHEY and SMNVEV (reference sequence). The CDR3 spans 14 residues. V was clipped by 3 bases and J by 4 bases, with 9 bases between them. Here the CDR3 DNA reads TGTGCCAGCAGTTTTGGGGGCGGTAATGAAAAACTGTTTTTT. It yields the protein CASSFGGGNEKLFF. Together with reference TRBV27 and TRBJ1-4, the CDR3 gives the full variable domain: EAQVTQNPRYLITVTGKKLTVTCSQNMNHEYMSWYRQDPGLGLRQIYYSMNVEVTDKGDVPEGYKVSRKEKRNFPLILESPSPNQTSLYFCASSFGGGNEKLFFGSGTQLSVL.

The chain uses TRBV9 and TRBJ1-1, with 11 positions matching TRBD1. V shed 2 bases and J 6 bases; nucleotides not matched to a gene: 6. The CDR3 runs to 15 residues. Germline lookup yields CDR1 SGDLS and CDR2 YYNGEE. The CDR3 DNA is TGTGCCAGCAGCGTTGGGACAGGGGGTGGGTCTGAAGCTTTCTTT. It is translated as CASSVGTGGGSEAFF.

The chain uses TRBV13 and TRBJ2-3; D is perhaps TRBD1 (7 bases). Germline-derived CDR1 and CDR2 are PRHDT and FYEKMQ (reference sequence). Trimming cost V 4 bases and J 4 bases, with 15 bases left between them. This CDR3 region has 15 residues. CDR3 region: CASSYRGGMADTQYF. CDR3 nucleotides: TGTGCCAGCAGCTACAGGGGAGGTATGGCAGATACGCAGTATTTT.

The chain joins TRBV11-2 to TRBJ2-7; D call uncertain. Germline CDR1 reads SGHAT; CDR2 reads FQNNGV. Trimming pared 1 base from V and 6 bases from J, leaving 10 bases between. CDR3 length: 13 residues. In DNA, the CDR3 is TGTGCCAGCAGCTTAGGCGGATCGTTCGAGCAGTACTTC. It encodes CASSLGGSFEQYF.

The chain carries TRBV11-1 and TRBJ2-6; 9 nucleotides align to TRBD1. The CDR3 has 16 residues. Germline V CDR1 and CDR2: SGHAT, FQDESV (reference sequence). Losses at the gene ends were 5 bases for V and 3 bases for J; bases not matched to a gene: 5. The CDR3 region has the DNA TGTGCCAGCAGCCCCGACAGGGGGTTTGGGGCCAACGTCCTGACTTTC. Its protein is CASSPDRGFGANVLTF.

This chain links TRBV30 with TRBJ1-1; TRBD1 might be the D (5 bases). The CDR3 runs 13 residues. Germline V gives CDR1 GTSNPN, CDR2 SVGIG (reference sequence). Trimming cost V 7 bases and J 1 base, with 13 bases left between them. As DNA, the CDR3 is TGTGCCTCCTCTCGACAGACGAACACTGAAGCTTTCTTT. Amino acids: CASSRQTNTEAFF.

V and J are TRBV28 and TRBJ1-6; the match to TRBD1 covers 11 bases. Losses at the gene ends were 5 bases for V and 7 bases for J; bases not matched to a gene: 4. Germline assignment: CDR1 MDHEN and CDR2 SYDVKM. This CDR3 region has 15 residues. This chain's CDR3 is CASSAGTGGNSPLHF. The CDR3, as DNA: TGTGCCAGCAGTGCCGGGACAGGGGGGAATTCACCCCTCCACTTT. Drawing the rest from reference TRBV28 and TRBJ1-6, the complete variable domain is DVKVTQSSRYLVKRTGEKVFLECVQDMDHENMFWYRQDPGLGLRLIYFSYDVKMKEKGDIPEGYSVSREKKERFSLILESASTNQTSMYLCASSAGTGGNSPLHFGNGTRLTVT.

This chain uses TRBV28 with TRBJ2-7; 7 nucleotides align to TRBD2. This CDR3 contains 16 residues. V lost 6 bases to trimming and J lost 0 bases; unmatched junction nucleotides: 11. Germline CDR1 MDHEN, CDR2 SYDVKM. The CDR3 here is CASSPRGLADSYEQYF. As DNA, the CDR3 is TGTGCCAGCAGCCCTCGGGGTCTAGCGGACTCCTACGAGCAGTACTTC.

The V and J genes are TRBV7-2 and TRBJ1-5; 9 positions agree with TRBD1. V was pared by 6 bases and J by 7 bases, with 4 bases of the junction left unmatched. Germline CDR1 SGHTA, CDR2 FQGNSA. The CDR3 has 13 residues. This chain's CDR3 is CASRRDRDQPQHF. Written as DNA, the CDR3 is TGTGCCAGCAGGAGGGACAGGGACCAGCCCCAGCATTTT.

V gene TRBV2 combines with J gene TRBJ2-7, with D perhaps TRBD2 (6 bases). Germline-derived CDR1 and CDR2 are SNHLY and FYNNEI. This CDR3 region has 14 residues. V lost 3 bases and J 0 bases, leaving 9 bases between the germline ends. The CDR3 sequence: CASSEVRGSYEQYF. CDR3 coding DNA: TGTGCCAGCAGTGAGGTGCGGGGCTCCTACGAGCAGTACTTC.

This chain connects TRBV5-1 to TRBJ2-7; 10 nucleotides agree with TRBD1. This CDR3 is 15 amino acids long. Germline V gives CDR1 SGHRS, CDR2 YFSETQ. V was pared by 3 bases and J by 5 bases, with 8 bases of the junction left unmatched. CDR3 loop: CASSSWGQGSNEQYF. CDR3 bases: TGCGCCAGCAGCTCCTGGGGACAGGGGTCAAACGAGCAGTACTTC. Complete variable domain (other parts from reference TRBV5-1 and TRBJ2-7): KAGVTQTPRYLIKTRGQQVTLSCSPISGHRSVSWYQQTPGQGLQFLFEYFSETQRNKGNFPGRFSGRQFSNSRSEMNVSTLELGDSALYLCASSSWGQGSNEQYFGPGTRLTVT.

The table lists this clone with a count of one. The chain has TRBV6-6 and TRBJ1-2; D gene uncertain. Germline loops: CDR1 MNHNY, CDR2 SVGAGI (reference sequence). This CDR3 contains 14 residues. V lost 2 bases to trimming and J lost 3 bases, with 10 bases between them. The CDR3 coding sequence is TGTGCCAGCAGTTACCCCGGGGAATACTATGGCTACACCTTC. As protein: CASSYPGEYYGYTF.

This rearrangement joins TRBV11-3 to TRBJ2-5, with 10 bases lining up with TRBD1. The V and J ends lost 3 bases and 5 bases, in that order; junction bases with no gene match: 3. This CDR3 spans 14 amino acids. The V gene's germline CDR1 is SGHNT and CDR2 YENEEA. CDR3 DNA sequence: TGTGCCAGCAGCTTGACAGGGGGCGATGAGACCCAGTACTTC. The encoded protein is CASSLTGGDETQYF.

The J gene is TRBJ1-1, the V gene TRBV11-2, with a weak D call TRBD1 (6 bases). This CDR3 is 13 amino acids long. Looked up from germline, CDR1 is SGHAT and CDR2 is FQNNGV. V was pared by 8 bases and J by 3 bases, with 13 bases between. The CDR3 sequence is CASGLYRDTEAFF. The CDR3 DNA reads TGTGCCAGCGGATTGTACAGGGACACTGAAGCTTTCTTT.

The V and J genes are TRBV4-1 and TRBJ1-1, with 7 bases identical to TRBD1. This CDR3 comprises 15 residues. Germline CDR1 reads MGHRA; CDR2 reads YSYEKL. The junction had 11 bases not matched to a gene; V was cut back by 1 base and J by 9 bases. CDR3 sequence: CASSQVQGDIHQAFF. CDR3 nucleotide sequence: TGCGCCAGCAGCCAAGTGCAGGGGGATATCCACCAAGCTTTCTTT.

The rearrangement joins TRBV28 to TRBJ1-1; maybe TRBD1 (6 bases). This CDR3 is built from 13 residues. Germline CDR1 reads MDHEN; CDR2 reads SYDVKM. V shed 6 bases and J shed 1 base, with 9 bases lying between them. DNA of the CDR3: TGTGCCAGCAGACCGACAGGGAACACTGAAGCTTTCTTT. Protein product: CASRPTGNTEAFF.

The chain links TRBV5-1 to TRBJ1-1; D uncertain. The CDR3 contains 14 residues. Germline values: CDR1 SGHRS, CDR2 YFSETQ. Trimming took 5 bases from V and 6 from J, leaving 17 bases between them. The CDR3 spells CASRVGQVNSEAFF. Written as DNA, the CDR3 is TGCGCCAGCAGGGTGGGCCAGGTTAATTCTGAAGCTTTCTTT.

Written as DNA, the CDR3 is TGTGCCAGCAGCTTGCGGGTTGGAGATTCACCCCTCCACTTT. Translation: CASSLRVGDSPLHF. The genes are TRBV5-4 and TRBJ1-6; no clear D gene. The CDR3 spans 14 residues. Deletions cut 1 base from V and 8 bases from J, with 10 bases between. The germline gives CDR1 SGHNT, CDR2 YYREEE (reference sequence).

This clone was recorded once. The gene calls are TRBV7-2 and TRBJ2-1, with D perhaps matching TRBD1 (8 bases). The V and J ends lost 6 bases and 7 bases respectively, with 19 bases between them. There are 15 residues in the CDR3. Germline CDR1 SGHTA, CDR2 FQGNSA. CDR3 DNA sequence: TGTGCCAGCAGAGCAGGGGGCATCGGGGGGAATGAGCAGTTCTTC. Translated, it gives CASRAGGIGGNEQFF.

This rearrangement joins TRBV29-1 to TRBJ1-2; TRBD1 is a possible D gene (6 bases). V lost 7 bases and J lost 8, with 17 bases in between. The germline V gene has CDR1 SQVTM and CDR2 ANQGSEA. This CDR3 comprises 12 residues. CDR3: CSGTGSGDGYTF. The CDR3 nucleotides are TGCAGCGGTACAGGGAGTGGAGACGGCTACACCTTC.

The chain combines TRBV3-1 (or the pseudogene TRBV3-2) with TRBJ1-2, with TRBD1 identical over 11 bases. This CDR3 has 18 amino acids. With 2 bases clipped from V and 7 bases from J, the junction kept 15 bases outside the gene matches. The V gene's germline CDR1 is LGHDT and CDR2 YNNKEL (reference sequence). CDR3 DNA sequence: TGTGCCAGCAGCCAAATCCGAATGGGCGGACAGGGGGCTTCTGGCTACACCTTC. Translated: CASSQIRMGGQGASGYTF.

This clone was seen only a few times. V usage is TRBV13 and J usage is TRBJ1-2; D might be TRBD1 (5 bases). The ends were cut back, 1 base at V and 7 bases at J, with 13 bases in the middle. Germline V gene lookup returns CDR1 PRHDT and CDR2 FYEKMQ (reference sequence). The CDR3 covers 14 residues. The DNA for the CDR3 is TGTGCCAGCAGCTTAGCCCGGGTTGGGGCTGGCTACACCTTC. This encodes CASSLARVGAGYTF. Full variable domain (rest looked up from reference TRBV13 and TRBJ1-2): AAGVIQSPRHLIKEKRETATLKCYPIPRHDTVYWYQQGPGQDPQFLISFYEKMQSDKGSIPDRFSAQQFSDYHSELNMSSLELGDSALYFCASSLARVGAGYTFGSGTRLTVV.

V and J are TRBV6-5 and TRBJ1-2; D not certain. This CDR3 has 12 residues. Germline values: CDR1 MNHEY, CDR2 SVGAGI. V was clipped by 4 bases and J by 7 bases, with 10 bases between them. The CDR3 is CASSSVPGGYTF. The CDR3 nucleotides are TGTGCCAGCAGTTCGGTCCCAGGTGGCTACACCTTC.

The V gene is TRBV9, the J gene TRBJ2-1, with 9 bases that match TRBD2. Trimming cost V 1 base and J 8 bases; bases outside gene matches: 10. The CDR3 runs 16 residues. CDR1 and CDR2 from the germline V gene are SGDLS and YYNGEE. CDR3 amino acids: CASSVRGRGRDDEQFF. DNA of the CDR3: TGTGCCAGCAGCGTACGCGGGAGGGGTCGGGACGATGAGCAGTTCTTC. Complete variable domain (other parts from reference TRBV9 and TRBJ2-1): DSGVTQTPKHLITATGQRVTLRCSPRSGDLSVYWYQQSLDQGLQFLIQYYNGEERAKGNILERFSAQQFPDLHSELNLSSLELGDSALYFCASSVRGRGRDDEQFFGPGTRLTVL.

The chain uses TRBV6-5 and TRBJ2-1, with 8 bases lining up with TRBD2. Unmatched junction bases numbered 8, after V lost 6 bases and J lost 4 bases. The CDR3 length is 15 residues. Germline CDR1 is MNHEY and CDR2 is SVGAGI. The CDR3 region has the DNA TGTGCCAGCAGCACCAGCGGGAGCAGATACAATGAGCAGTTCTTC. The encoded protein is CASSTSGSRYNEQFF.

This sequence joins TRBV24-1 and TRBJ2-3, with 11 bases aligning to TRBD1. V trimming: 9 bases; J trimming: 3 bases; junction bases outside the gene matches: 1. This CDR3 contains 13 residues. CDR1 is KGHDR, CDR2 SFDVKD, per germline. This CDR3 reads CATGTGGTDTQYF. In DNA form, the CDR3 reads TGTGCCACCGGGACAGGGGGGACAGATACGCAGTATTTT.

The chain is built from TRBV6-1 and TRBJ1-1; a possible D gene is TRBD1 (6 bases). Germline assignment: CDR1 MNHNS and CDR2 SASEGT. V was shortened by 1 base and J by 4 bases, with 10 bases between the two germline ends. The CDR3 sequence is 14 residues long. Here the CDR3 DNA reads TGTGCCAGCAGTGAAGAAATAGGGGGCACTGAAGCTTTCTTT. As protein: CASSEEIGGTEAFF.